This entry lists 14 T cell receptor beta chains sequenced from one sample in a study of T cells expressing NK-cell markers. TCRdb re-called the 5' RACE reads and catalogs CDR3 proteins one per entry, DNA excluded. The sample shows almost 450,000 distinct CDR3 sequences, and approximately 7% sits with its ten largest clones. The specimen was blood T cells: a sorted CD56 or NKG2C T cell subset, CD4+ or CD8+ T cells, or bulk PBMC T cells (not recorded which). Source of these receptors: a woman aged 18 to 69 in good health.

The V and J genes are TRBV18 and TRBJ2-5; the TCRdb D gene call, TRBD2, has no DNA to confirm it. Germline V gene lookup returns CDR1 KGHSH and CDR2 LQKENI. CDR3 length: 19 amino acids. Here the CDR3 reads CASSPPGLAGSLALETQYF.

V and J are TRBV6-2 or TRBV6-3 and TRBJ2-7; TCRdb designates TRBD1, a call that cannot be tested without DNA. Germline CDR1 reads MNHEY; CDR2 reads SVGEGT. The CDR3 spans 17 residues. The CDR3 is CASSYTRVVAGSYEQYF.

This chain links TRBV2 with TRBJ1-6; TCRdb's D call, TRBD1, is unchecked because there is no DNA. The V gene's germline CDR1 is SNHLY and CDR2 FYNNEI. The CDR3 runs to 13 residues. The CDR3 region is CASRDSYNSPLHF.

The chain employs TRBV25-1 and TRBJ2-7; TCRdb indicates TRBD1, and absent DNA this call remains unverified. CDR1 and CDR2 (germline): MGHDK, SYGVNS. This CDR3 has 15 amino acids. CDR3 sequence reads: CASTLGQGVSYEQYF.

This chain links TRBV7-2 with TRBJ2-4; TCRdb gives TRBD2 as the D gene, but with no DNA this cannot be confirmed. CDR1 and CDR2 (germline): SGHTA, FQGNSA. This CDR3 region has 16 residues. This chain's CDR3 is CASSLEVSGRKNIQYF.

The chain employs TRBV7-3 and TRBJ2-2; checking the TCRdb D call of TRBD2 is not possible without DNA. CDR1 is SGHTA, CDR2 FQGTGA, per germline. The CDR3 covers 16 residues. CDR3 sequence: CASSPQTSINTGELFF.

The V and J genes are TRBV4-3 and TRBJ2-2. The CDR3 contains 14 residues. CDR1 is LGHNA, CDR2 YSLEER, per germline. The CDR3 loop is CASSQDSLAGELFF.

The genes are TRBV9 and TRBJ2-7; without DNA, the TCRdb call of TRBD2 cannot be checked. Germline assignment: CDR1 SGDLS and CDR2 YYNGEE. This CDR3 spans 18 amino acids. The CDR3 loop reads CASSDPSSGLAGTYEQYF.

The J gene is TRBJ1-5, the V gene TRBV12-3 or TRBV12-4. This CDR3 spans 15 amino acids. The CDR3 reads CASSLLGFPNQPQHF.

V is TRBV20-1 and J is TRBJ2-2; TCRdb's D gene call, TRBD2, goes unchecked for lack of DNA. Germline-derived CDR1 and CDR2 are DFQATT and SNEGSKA (reference sequence). The length of the CDR3 is 13 residues. The CDR3 sequence is CSAWTSGRGELFF.

V usage is TRBV27 and J usage is TRBJ2-1; the D gene TCRdb calls, TRBD1, cannot be checked with no DNA. The CDR3 has 15 amino acids. CDR1 is MNHEY, CDR2 SMNVEV, per germline (reference sequence). CDR3 sequence: CASSWKGTLNNEQFF.

V gene TRBV20-1 combines with J gene TRBJ2-1; TCRdb outputs TRBD2, but without DNA this stays unchecked. Germline CDR1 is DFQATT and CDR2 is SNEGSKA (reference sequence). The CDR3 has 14 amino acids. The CDR3: CSARRTAGAGEQFF.

The V and J genes are TRBV3-1 and TRBJ2-7. CDR1 LGHDT and CDR2 YNNKEL come from the germline V gene (reference sequence). This CDR3 comprises 12 residues. CDR3 in amino acids: CASSLNGREQYF.

The chain employs TRBV10-3 and TRBJ2-3. Germline lookup yields CDR1 ENHRY and CDR2 SYGVKD. CDR3 length: 14 amino acids. Here the CDR3 reads CAISERQTTDTQYF.